This T cell receptor beta chain was found in a study of CD8+ T cells in alopecia areata. Sorting of CD4+ and CD8+ T cells was performed on PBMCs. Only a few counts were recorded for this clone. What it recognizes is unknown. CDR1 is SQVTM and CDR2 is ANQGSEA in the germline V gene. The CDR3 has 14 residues. V lost 4 bases, J lost 6 bases, and 6 bases stayed unmatched. General study points: Scalp samples also yield sequences from resident alphabeta T cells of normal skin. Alopecia totalis/universalis scalp especially showed more expanded CD8+ clones than normal scalp.

TCR sequencing used cDNA made by reverse transcription of extracted RNA. Method: immunoSEQ multiplex PCR; TCRdb's copy keeps in-frame clones and lacks some. The data hold 120,000 to 150,000 clones, with around 62% observed a single time. The chain carries TRBV29-1 and TRBJ2-1; TRBD2 agrees at 10 bases. The specimen was CD8+ T cells sorted from blood. The TCR comes from a human donor in good health. The CDR3 protein is CSVALAGVGNEQFF. CDR3 DNA sequence: TGCAGCGTTGCCCTAGCGGGAGTAGGCAATGAGCAGTTCTTC.